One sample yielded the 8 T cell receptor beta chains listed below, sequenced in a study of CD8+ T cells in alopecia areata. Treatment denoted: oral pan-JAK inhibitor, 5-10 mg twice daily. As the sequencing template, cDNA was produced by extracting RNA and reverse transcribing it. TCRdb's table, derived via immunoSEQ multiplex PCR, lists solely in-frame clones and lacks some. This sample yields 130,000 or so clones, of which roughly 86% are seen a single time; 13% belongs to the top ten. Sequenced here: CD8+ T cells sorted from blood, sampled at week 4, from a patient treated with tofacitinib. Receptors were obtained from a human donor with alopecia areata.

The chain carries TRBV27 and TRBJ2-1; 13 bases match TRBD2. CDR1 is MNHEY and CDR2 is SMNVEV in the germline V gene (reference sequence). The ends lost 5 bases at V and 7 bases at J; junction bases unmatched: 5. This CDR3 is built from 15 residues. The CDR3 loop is CASSTGTSGNNEQFF. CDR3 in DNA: TGTGCCAGCAGTACCGGGACTAGCGGGAATAATGAGCAGTTCTTC.

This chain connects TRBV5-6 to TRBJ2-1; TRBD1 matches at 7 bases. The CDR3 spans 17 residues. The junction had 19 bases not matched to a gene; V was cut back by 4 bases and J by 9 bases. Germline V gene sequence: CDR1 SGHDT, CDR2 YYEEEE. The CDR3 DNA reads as TGTGCCAGCAGCACCCGGACCGGGACAGACCCTATGTTTGAGCAGTTCTTC. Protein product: CASSTRTGTDPMFEQFF.

The CDR3 sequence is CASSSLTGGYETQYF. The CDR3 DNA reads as TGTGCCAGCAGTTCCCTGACAGGGGGCTATGAGACCCAGTACTTC. The chain links TRBV7-8 to TRBJ2-5; 10 nucleotides align to TRBD1. The CDR3 contains 15 residues. J was trimmed by 5 bases and V by 6 bases; bases with no gene match: 9. Germline V lookup: CDR1 SGHVS, CDR2 FQNEAQ.

The CDR3 protein is CATSRGTSGSYEQYF. CDR3 DNA: TGTGCCACCAGCAGAGGGACTAGCGGCTCCTACGAGCAGTACTTC. The chain couples TRBV15 to TRBJ2-7; 10 bases map to TRBD2. CDR1 LNHNV and CDR2 YYDKDF come from the germline V gene (reference sequence). This CDR3 has 15 amino acids. V lost 1 base, J lost 0 bases, and 0 bases stayed unmatched.

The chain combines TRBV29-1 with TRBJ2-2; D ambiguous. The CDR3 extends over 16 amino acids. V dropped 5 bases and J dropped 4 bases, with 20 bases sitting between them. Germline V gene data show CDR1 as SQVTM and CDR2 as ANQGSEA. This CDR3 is CSVLGSGAESTGELFF. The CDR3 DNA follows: TGCAGCGTTTTGGGAAGTGGAGCAGAAAGCACCGGGGAGCTGTTTTTT.

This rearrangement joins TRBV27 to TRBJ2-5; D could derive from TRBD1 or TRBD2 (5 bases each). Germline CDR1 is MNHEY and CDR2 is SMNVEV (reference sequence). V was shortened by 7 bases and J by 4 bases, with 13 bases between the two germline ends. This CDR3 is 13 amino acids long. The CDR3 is CASTTWGRETQYF. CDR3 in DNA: TGTGCCAGCACTACCTGGGGGAGAGAGACCCAGTACTTC.

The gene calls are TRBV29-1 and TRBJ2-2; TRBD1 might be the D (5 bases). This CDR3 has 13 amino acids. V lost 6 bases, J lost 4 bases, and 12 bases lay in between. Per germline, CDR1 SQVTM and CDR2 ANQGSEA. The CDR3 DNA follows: TGCAGCGTAAGGCAGGGCTTCACCGGGGAGCTGTTTTTT. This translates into CSVRQGFTGELFF.

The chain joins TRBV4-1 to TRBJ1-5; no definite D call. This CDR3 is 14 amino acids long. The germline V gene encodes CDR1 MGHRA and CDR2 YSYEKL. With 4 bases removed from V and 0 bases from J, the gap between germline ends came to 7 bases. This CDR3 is CASSPWDSNQPQHF. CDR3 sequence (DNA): TGCGCCAGCAGCCCATGGGATAGCAATCAGCCCCAGCATTTT.